These 30 T cell receptor beta chains share one sample of origin, sequenced in a study of T cells in localized non-small cell lung cancer. The assay was immunoSEQ multiplex PCR, and TCRdb's table has in-frame clones only and misses some. The sample has some 24,000 clones, 92% seen once. Sequencing was performed on peripheral blood, taken before any cancer treatment. The receptors stem from a woman aged 35-70 years with stage I lung adenocarcinoma.

CDR3: CASSLHQGGKLDGYTF. DNA of the CDR3: TGTGCCAGCAGTTTACACCAGGGGGGAAAGTTGGATGGCTACACCTTC. The chain is built from TRBV27 and TRBJ1-2, with 7 positions matching TRBD1. This CDR3 region has 16 residues. J gave up 6 bases and V 2 bases, and 12 bases lay outside the gene matches. Germline loops: CDR1 MNHEY, CDR2 SMNVEV (reference sequence).

V is TRBV28 and J is TRBJ2-7; 8 nucleotides line up with TRBD2. The germline CDR1 and CDR2 sequences are MDHEN and SYDVKM. The trim removed 5 bases at V and 4 bases at J, leaving 13 bases unmatched. This CDR3 region has 16 residues. The CDR3: CASSPHSGTRFYEQYF. CDR3 bases: TGTGCCAGCAGTCCCCACTCCGGGACTAGGTTTTACGAGCAGTACTTC.

This chain connects TRBV7-9 to TRBJ2-4; 9 bases match TRBD2. With V trimmed by 5 bases and J by 8 bases, 13 bases remained unmatched. Looked up from germline, CDR1 is SEHNR and CDR2 is FQNEAQ (reference sequence). The CDR3 spans 16 residues. CDR3 region: CASSPRRREGRDIQYF. CDR3 nucleotide sequence: TGTGCCAGCAGCCCTCGGCGGCGGGAGGGCCGTGACATTCAGTACTTC.

This chain links TRBV10-3 with TRBJ2-1; possible D gene TRBD2, 5 bases. CDR3 length: 15 amino acids. Deletions cut 8 bases from V and 0 bases from J, with 14 bases between. CDR1 and CDR2 from the germline V gene are ENHRY and SYGVKD. CDR3 in DNA: TGTGCCATCCGTGTAGATGGGAGCTCCTACAATGAGCAGTTCTTC. It translates to CAIRVDGSSYNEQFF.

The chain uses TRBV14 and TRBJ2-5, with D hard to call. CDR3 length: 11 amino acids. Trimming shortened V by 1 base and J by 6 bases, and 3 bases separated the two germline ends. In germline, CDR1 is SGHDN, CDR2 FVKESK. CDR3: CASSQVKTQYF. The DNA of the CDR3 is TGTGCCAGCAGCCAAGTAAAGACCCAGTACTTC.

The chain couples TRBV6-5 to TRBJ2-6; D not resolved. This CDR3 region has 15 residues. The germline CDR1 and CDR2 sequences are MNHEY and SVGAGI. Trimming stripped 0 bases from V and 0 bases from J, with 3 bases between. The CDR3 DNA sequence: TGTGCCAGCAGTTACTCGACCTCTGGGGCCAACGTCCTGACTTTC. It codes for CASSYSTSGANVLTF.

V and J are TRBV21-1 and TRBJ2-1; the table assigns TRBD1, which was not confirmed against the DNA. TRBV21-1 is assigned pseudogene status. The CDR3 runs to 19 residues. CDR3 bases: TGTGCCAGCAGCAGGGGATGGGTGGTGAAGAAAATTACAGGTTGTGAGCAGTTCTTC. It encodes CASSRGWVVKKITGCEQFF.

The J gene is TRBJ1-5, the V gene TRBV19, with 8 bases lining up with TRBD1. With V trimmed by 7 bases and J by 4 bases, 3 bases remained unmatched. The germline V gene encodes CDR1 LNHDA and CDR2 SQIVND (reference sequence). This CDR3 has 13 amino acids. The CDR3 loop is CASTDRENQPQHF. The CDR3 coding sequence is TGTGCCAGTACGGACAGGGAAAATCAGCCCCAGCATTTT.

This clone was observed a few times. V usage is TRBV7-8 and J usage is TRBJ2-7, with D hard to call. In germline, CDR1 is SGHVS, CDR2 FQNEAQ. The CDR3 length is 14 residues. Between the trimmed V and J ends, which lost 1 base and 2 bases, there was a span of 9 bases. The CDR3 is CASSLVQKTYEQYF. The CDR3, as DNA: TGTGCCAGCAGCTTAGTGCAGAAGACCTACGAGCAGTACTTC. Full variable domain (remainder filled in from reference TRBV7-8 and TRBJ2-7): GAGVSQSPRYKVAKRGQDVALRCDPISGHVSLFWYQQALGQGPEFLTYFQNEAQLDKSGLPSDRFFAERPEGSVSTLKIQRTQQEDSAVYLCASSLVQKTYEQYFGPGTRLTVT.

This clone was picked up a small number of times. This rearrangement joins TRBV28 to TRBJ1-1; D is ambiguous. The germline gives CDR1 MDHEN, CDR2 SYDVKM. The CDR3 spans 12 residues. The V and J ends lost 3 bases and 11 bases respectively, with 13 bases between them. Here the CDR3 reads CASSFTGGEAFF. The CDR3 coding sequence is TGTGCCAGCAGTTTTACGGGCGGAGAGGCTTTCTTT.

The genes are TRBV7-3 and TRBJ2-7; 10 nucleotides match TRBD2. The V gene's germline CDR1 is SGHTA and CDR2 FQGTGA. The V and J ends lost 4 bases and 4 bases, in that order; junction bases with no gene match: 10. CDR3 length equals 16 residues. Written as DNA, the CDR3 is TGTGCCAGCAGCTCTTGGAAGCGGGAGGGCGGATACGAGCAGTACTTC. This encodes CASSSWKREGGYEQYF.

The rearrangement uses TRBV5-4 and TRBJ2-7; D unresolved. This CDR3 comprises 15 residues. Trimming took off 4 bases at V and 1 base at J, with 15 bases between the two ends. Per germline, CDR1 SGHNT and CDR2 YYREEE (reference sequence). CDR3 loop: CASSPSMADSYEQYF. CDR3 DNA sequence: TGTGCCAGCAGCCCCTCCATGGCCGATTCCTACGAGCAGTACTTC.

The rearrangement links TRBV2 to TRBJ2-2; D not resolved. Germline V lookup: CDR1 SNHLY, CDR2 FYNNEI. V lost 3 bases to trimming and J lost 6 bases, with 8 bases between them. This CDR3 is 13 amino acids long. Here the CDR3 DNA reads TGTGCCAGCAGTGAGAACGCAGCCGGGGAGCTGTTTTTT. Protein product: CASSENAAGELFF.

The chain uses TRBV10-3 and TRBJ2-2, with TRBD1 as a possible D gene (6 bases). Germline lookup yields CDR1 ENHRY and CDR2 SYGVKD. The length of the CDR3 is 14 residues. V lost 3 bases and J lost 8, with 13 bases in between. Here the CDR3 DNA reads TGTGCCATCAGTGAAATACAGGGACGAGGGGAGCTGTTTTTT. It yields the protein CAISEIQGRGELFF.

The chain uses TRBV27 and TRBJ2-7, with TRBD1 matching over 7 bases. V dropped 8 bases and J dropped 0; count of bases not matched to a gene: 10. Germline V CDR1 and CDR2: MNHEY, SMNVEV (reference sequence). The CDR3 consists of 15 residues. The CDR3 sequence is CASAITGTVSYEQYF. In DNA, the CDR3 is TGTGCCAGCGCTATCACCGGGACAGTCTCCTACGAGCAGTACTTC.

The J gene is TRBJ2-7, the V gene TRBV7-2, with D possibly TRBD2 on 5 matching bases. V gave up 1 base and J gave up 0 bases, with 10 bases separating them. Germline V gene data show CDR1 as SGHTA and CDR2 as FQGNSA. The CDR3 covers 15 residues. The CDR3: CASSLVAGASYEQYF. CDR3 in DNA: TGTGCCAGCAGCTTAGTGGCGGGTGCCTCCTACGAGCAGTACTTC.

The chain combines TRBV28 with TRBJ1-2, with D tentatively TRBD1 (5 bases). The CDR3 spans 14 residues. V was pared by 4 bases and J by 4 bases, with 13 bases between. Per germline, CDR1 MDHEN and CDR2 SYDVKM. CDR3 DNA: TGTGCCAGCAGTTCCCCGAGGGGAGGCTATGGCTACACCTTC. Protein: CASSSPRGGYGYTF.

This chain links TRBV2 with TRBJ2-3, with TRBD2 as a possible D gene (6 bases). This CDR3 is built from 14 residues. V was cut by 4 bases and J by 4 bases, with 12 bases left in between. Germline-derived CDR1 and CDR2 are SNHLY and FYNNEI. The CDR3 DNA reads TGTGCCAGCAGTGGCATTATAGCGGCAGATACGCAGTATTTT. Protein product: CASSGIIAADTQYF.

The chain links TRBV18 to TRBJ1-1, with no clear D. The CDR3 runs to 12 residues. Germline-derived CDR1 and CDR2 are KGHSH and LQKENI. V was cut by 0 bases and J by 9 bases, with 8 bases left in between. CDR3 sequence (DNA): TGTGCCAGCTCACCACCGGTCAGTAAAGCTTTCTTT. Its protein is CASSPPVSKAFF.

The chain has TRBV5-1 and TRBJ2-7, with TRBD1 as a possible D gene (6 bases). Trimming took off 5 bases at V and 3 bases at J, with 12 bases between the two ends. Looked up from germline, CDR1 is SGHRS and CDR2 is YFSETQ. The CDR3 spans 13 residues. CDR3 in amino acids: CASRQTGNYEQYF. CDR3 coding DNA: TGCGCCAGCAGGCAAACAGGGAACTACGAGCAGTACTTC.

The rearrangement links TRBV7-9 to TRBJ1-4; no clear D. Per the germline V gene, CDR1 is SEHNR and CDR2 is FQNEAQ (reference sequence). There are 12 residues in the CDR3. V dropped 2 bases and J dropped 8 bases, with 6 bases sitting between them. As DNA, the CDR3 is TGTGCCAGCAGCTTAACCTCGGAAAAACTGTTTTTT. Its protein product is CASSLTSEKLFF.

Comments on this clone: One end of the junction varies from germline; a read error may be responsible. This chain links TRBV7-2 with TRBJ2-7, with 7 positions matching TRBD2. The germline V gene encodes CDR1 SGHTA and CDR2 FQGNSA. This CDR3 contains 14 residues. For the CDR3, the DNA is TGTGCCAGCAGCCTAGCGGATAAAGCCTACGAGCAGTACTTC. Protein sequence: CASSLADKAYEQYF.

This rearrangement joins TRBV5-1 to TRBJ2-6; no clear D gene. Per germline, CDR1 SGHRS and CDR2 YFSETQ. The CDR3 spans 16 residues. The germline V and J ends were trimmed by 0 bases and 1 base, with 8 bases remaining between them. DNA of the CDR3: TGCGCCAGCAGCTTGGTCTCTGGGTCTGGGGCCAACGTCCTGACTTTC. Translated, it gives CASSLVSGSGANVLTF.

V and J are TRBV18 and TRBJ1-1; D possibly corresponds to TRBD1 (6 bases). This CDR3 is built from 17 residues. Germline CDR1 KGHSH, CDR2 LQKENI. V was pared by 3 bases and J by 0 bases, with 17 bases between. CDR3 coding DNA: TGTGCCAGCTCACCCATGGACAGAGGGGGAATGAACACTGAAGCTTTCTTT. Translation: CASSPMDRGGMNTEAFF. The variable domain in full, completed from reference TRBV18 and TRBJ1-1, reads NAGVMQNPRHLVRRRGQEARLRCSPMKGHSHVYWYRQLPEEGLKFMVYLQKENIIDESGMPKERFSAEFPKEGPSILRIQQVVRGDSAAYFCASSPMDRGGMNTEAFFGQGTRLTVV.

The chain links TRBV4-1 to TRBJ2-7; no definite D call. Between the trimmed V and J ends, which lost 5 bases and 3 bases, there was a span of 8 bases. The CDR3 sequence is 12 residues long. The germline CDR1 and CDR2 sequences are MGHRA and YSYEKL. The CDR3 DNA reads as TGCGCCAGCAGCGCCACCGGCTACGAGCAGTACTTC. This gives the protein CASSATGYEQYF.

This sequence joins TRBV9 and TRBJ2-1; D ambiguous. V was pared by 3 bases and J by 6 bases, with 4 bases between. The CDR3 is made up of 11 amino acids. Germline V gene data show CDR1 as SGDLS and CDR2 as YYNGEE. This CDR3 reads CASSASNEQFF. Here the CDR3 DNA reads TGTGCCAGCAGCGCGTCCAATGAGCAGTTCTTC.

The V and J genes are TRBV10-3 and TRBJ2-3, with D perhaps matching TRBD2 (6 bases). Looked up from germline, CDR1 is ENHRY and CDR2 is SYGVKD. This CDR3 contains 15 residues. Between the trimmed V and J ends, which lost 0 bases and 1 base, there was a span of 8 bases. CDR3 nucleotide sequence: TGTGCCATCAGTGAGTCTAAGCGGGGCACAGATACGCAGTATTTT. Its translation is CAISESKRGTDTQYF.

This chain connects TRBV7-2 to TRBJ1-2, with 7 bases matching TRBD1. The V gene end was trimmed by 3 bases and the J gene end by 3 bases; junction bases not matched to a gene: 4. There are 14 residues in the CDR3. CDR1 SGHTA and CDR2 FQGNSA come from the germline V gene. The CDR3 reads CASSLWTGDYGYTF. CDR3 in DNA: TGTGCCAGCAGCTTGTGGACAGGTGACTATGGCTACACCTTC.

J is TRBJ2-5 and V is TRBV6-5; 10 nucleotides line up with TRBD2. Germline V CDR1 and CDR2: MNHEY, SVGAGI. J gave up 5 bases and V 0 bases, and 3 bases lay outside the gene matches. The CDR3 spans 15 residues. CDR3 protein: CASSYSLAGVETQYF. CDR3 DNA sequence: TGTGCCAGCAGTTACTCTCTAGCGGGAGTGGAGACCCAGTACTTC.

The J gene is TRBJ2-1, the V gene TRBV28; 7 nucleotides align to TRBD2. The CDR3 has 15 residues. The junction had 6 bases not matched to a gene; V was cut back by 6 bases and J by 1 base. Per germline, CDR1 MDHEN and CDR2 SYDVKM. This CDR3 is CASRSYGGSYNEQFF. The CDR3 DNA sequence: TGTGCCAGCAGGTCCTACGGGGGGTCCTACAATGAGCAGTTCTTC.